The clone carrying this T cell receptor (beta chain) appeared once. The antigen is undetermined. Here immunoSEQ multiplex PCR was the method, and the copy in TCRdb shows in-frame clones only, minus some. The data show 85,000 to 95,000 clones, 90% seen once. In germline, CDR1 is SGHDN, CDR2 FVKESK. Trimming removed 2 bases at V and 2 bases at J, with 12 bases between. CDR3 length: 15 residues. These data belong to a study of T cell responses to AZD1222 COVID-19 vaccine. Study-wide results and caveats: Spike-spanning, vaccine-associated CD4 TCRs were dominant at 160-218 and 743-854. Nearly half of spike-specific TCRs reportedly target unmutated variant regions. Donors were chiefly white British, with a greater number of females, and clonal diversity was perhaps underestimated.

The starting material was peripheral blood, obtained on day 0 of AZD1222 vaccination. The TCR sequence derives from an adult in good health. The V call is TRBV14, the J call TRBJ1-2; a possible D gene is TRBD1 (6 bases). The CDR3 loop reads CASSQRPGENYGYTF. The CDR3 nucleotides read TGTGCCAGCAGCCAAAGGCCAGGGGAAAACTATGGCTACACCTTC.